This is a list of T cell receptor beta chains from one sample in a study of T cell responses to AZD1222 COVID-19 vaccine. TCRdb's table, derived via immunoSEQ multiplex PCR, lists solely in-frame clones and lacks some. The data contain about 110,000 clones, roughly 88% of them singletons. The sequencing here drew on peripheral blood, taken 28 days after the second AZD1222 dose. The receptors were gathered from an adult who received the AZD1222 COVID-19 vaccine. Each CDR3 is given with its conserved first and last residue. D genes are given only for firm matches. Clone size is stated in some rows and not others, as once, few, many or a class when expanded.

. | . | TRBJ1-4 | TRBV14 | CASSQLGVGEKLFF | TGTGCCAGCAGCCAACTGGGGGTGGGTGAAAAACTGTTTTTT
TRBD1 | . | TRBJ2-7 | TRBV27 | CASQTGTASHEQYF | TGTGCCAGCCAAACAGGGACAGCGTCCCACGAGCAGTACTTC
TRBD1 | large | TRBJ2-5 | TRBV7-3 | CASSDNPGQGAEETQYF | TGTGCCAGCAGCGACAACCCGGGACAGGGGGCGGAGGAGACCCAGTACTTC
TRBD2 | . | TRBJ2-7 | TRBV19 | CASRKQEGSGGSYEQYF | TGTGCCAGTAGGAAGCAAGAAGGTAGCGGGGGGTCCTACGAGCAGTACTTC
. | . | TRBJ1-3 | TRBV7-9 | CASSQFPGNTIYF | TGTGCCAGCAGCCAATTCCCTGGAAACACCATATATTTT
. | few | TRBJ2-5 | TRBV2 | CASGRGTVLLETQYF | TGTGCCAGCGGCCGGGGGACAGTCCTACTAGAGACCCAGTACTTC
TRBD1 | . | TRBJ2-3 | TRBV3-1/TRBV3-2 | CASSQAGQGYPDTQYF | TGTGCCAGCAGCCAGGCGGGACAGGGTTATCCAGATACGCAGTATTTT
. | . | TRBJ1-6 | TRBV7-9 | CASSFREGFSPLHF | TGTGCCAGCAGCTTCAGGGAGGGGTTTTCACCCCTCCACTTT
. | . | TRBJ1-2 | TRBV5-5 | CASSPGWGAGGYTF | TGTGCCAGCAGCCCAGGGTGGGGGGCAGGTGGCTACACCTTC
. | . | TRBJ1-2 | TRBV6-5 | CASSYRHPGGYTF | TGTGCCAGCAGTTACCGACACCCGGGCGGCTACACCTTC
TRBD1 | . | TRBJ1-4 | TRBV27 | CASGQGAPNEKLFF | TGTGCCAGCGGGCAGGGGGCACCTAATGAAAAACTGTTTTTT
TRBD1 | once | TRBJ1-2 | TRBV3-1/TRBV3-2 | CASSQAGTGYGYTF | TGTGCCAGCAGCCAGGCTGGGACAGGGTATGGCTACACCTTC
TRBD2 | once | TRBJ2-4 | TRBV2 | CASIDSGIPRAKNIQYF | TGTGCCAGCATTGACAGCGGGATCCCTCGGGCCAAAAACATTCAGTACTTC
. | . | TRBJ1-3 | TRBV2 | CASSRAYSGNTIYF | TGTGCCAGTAGCAGGGCTTACTCTGGAAACACCATATATTTT
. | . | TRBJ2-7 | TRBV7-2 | CASSRDGVSYEQYF | TGTGCCAGCAGCCGTGACGGGGTCTCCTACGAGCAGTACTTC
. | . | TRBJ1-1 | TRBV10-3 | CAIRPAEGSSTEAFF | TGTGCCATCAGGCCCGCGGAGGGTAGCAGCACTGAAGCTTTCTTT
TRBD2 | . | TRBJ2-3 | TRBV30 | CAWKISSGGITDTQYF | TGTGCCTGGAAAATATCTAGCGGGGGGATCACAGATACGCAGTATTTT
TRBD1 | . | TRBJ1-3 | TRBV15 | CATSTVQGATGNTIYF | TGTGCCACCAGCACCGTACAGGGGGCTACTGGAAACACCATATATTTT
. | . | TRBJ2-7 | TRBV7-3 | CASSLSDAGEQYF | TGTGCCAGCAGCTTAAGTGACGCTGGGGAGCAGTACTTC
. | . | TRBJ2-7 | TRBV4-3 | CASSQDRRATYEQYF | TGCGCCAGCAGCCAAGATCGGCGGGCCACCTACGAGCAGTACTTC
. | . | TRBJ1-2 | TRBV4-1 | CASSQATAQGYTF | TGCGCCAGCAGCCAAGCCACGGCTCAGGGCTACACCTTC
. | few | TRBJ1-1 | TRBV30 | CAWSVGQVNTEAFF | TGTGCCTGGAGTGTAGGGCAGGTTAACACTGAAGCTTTCTTT
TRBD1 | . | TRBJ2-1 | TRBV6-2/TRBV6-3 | CASSGTGWPNEQFF | TGTGCCAGCAGTGGGACAGGGTGGCCTAATGAGCAGTTCTTC
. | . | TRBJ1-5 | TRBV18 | CASSPQGKNQPQHF | TGTGCCAGCTCACCCCAGGGAAAAAATCAGCCCCAGCATTTT
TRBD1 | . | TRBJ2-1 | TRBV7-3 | CASSPQGQGNWDEQFF | TGTGCCAGCAGCCCGCAGGGACAGGGTAATTGGGATGAGCAGTTCTTC
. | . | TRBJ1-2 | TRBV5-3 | CARSLASEDGYTF | TGTGCCAGAAGCTTAGCCTCGGAGGATGGCTACACCTTC
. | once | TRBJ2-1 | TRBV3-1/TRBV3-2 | CASSQEPPDGEQFF | TGTGCCAGCAGCCAAGAACCCCCGGACGGTGAGCAGTTCTTC
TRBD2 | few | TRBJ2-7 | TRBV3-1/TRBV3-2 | CASSQNSGGSYEQYF | TGTGCCAGCAGCCAAAATAGCGGGGGATCCTACGAGCAGTACTTC
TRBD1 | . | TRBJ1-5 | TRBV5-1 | CASSPGQGSNQPQHF | TGCGCCAGCAGCCCAGGACAGGGTTCCAATCAGCCCCAGCATTTT
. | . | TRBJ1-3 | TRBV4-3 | CASSQEWGIGNTIYF | TGCGCCAGCAGCCAAGAATGGGGAATTGGAAACACCATATATTTT
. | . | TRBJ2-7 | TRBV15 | CATSRGDPYEQYF | TGTGCCACCAGCAGAGGGGACCCCTACGAGCAGTACTTC
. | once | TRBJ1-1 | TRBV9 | CASSVGDMNTEAFF | TGTGCCAGCAGCGTAGGGGATATGAACACTGAAGCTTTCTTT
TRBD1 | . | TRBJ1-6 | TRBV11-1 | CASSLYEQGAGSPLHF | TGTGCCAGCAGCTTATACGAACAGGGGGCTGGATCACCCCTCCACTTT
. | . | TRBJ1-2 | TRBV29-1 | CSVEATGSYGYTF | TGCAGCGTTGAGGCGACAGGTTCCTATGGCTACACCTTC
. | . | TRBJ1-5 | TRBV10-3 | CAISADSNQPQHF | TGTGCCATCAGCGCCGATAGCAATCAGCCCCAGCATTTT
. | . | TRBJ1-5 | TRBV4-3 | CASSPGASGAQPQHF | TGCGCCAGCAGCCCGGGGGCGTCAGGGGCTCAGCCCCAGCATTTT
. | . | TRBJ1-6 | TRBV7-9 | CASSLQGRLNSPLHF | TGTGCCAGCAGCTTACAGGGACGGCTAAATTCACCCCTCCACTTT
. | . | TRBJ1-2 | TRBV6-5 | CAVRLPGTYGYTF | TGTGCCGTTCGGCTCCCAGGGACCTATGGCTACACCTTC
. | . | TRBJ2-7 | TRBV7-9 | CASTKTENRVNEQYF | TGTGCCAGCACCAAAACGGAAAACAGGGTTAACGAGCAGTACTTC
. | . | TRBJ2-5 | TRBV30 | CAWSVHRGVQETQYF | TGTGCCTGGAGTGTACACCGTGGGGTCCAAGAGACCCAGTACTTC
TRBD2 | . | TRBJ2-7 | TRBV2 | CASSEVGLAGPSGEQYF | TGTGCCAGCAGTGAAGTCGGGCTAGCGGGGCCTAGTGGCGAGCAGTACTTC
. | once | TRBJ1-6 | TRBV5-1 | CASSLGERRLSSYNSPLHF | TGCGCCAGCAGCTTGGGTGAAAGACGACTGAGCTCCTATAATTCACCCCTCCACTTT
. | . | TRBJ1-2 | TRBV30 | CAWTVGQYGYTF | TGTGCCTGGACCGTTGGACAGTATGGCTACACCTTC
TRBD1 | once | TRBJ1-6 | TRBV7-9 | CASSLRVGQGNSPLHF | TGTGCCAGCAGCTTACGGGTAGGACAGGGTAATTCACCCCTCCACTTT
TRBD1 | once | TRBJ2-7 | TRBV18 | CASSPDRGVAYEQYF | TGTGCCAGCTCACCGGACAGGGGGGTAGCCTACGAGCAGTACTTC
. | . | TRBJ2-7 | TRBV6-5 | CASKLGGAYEQYF | TGTGCCAGCAAACTAGGGGGAGCCTACGAGCAGTACTTC
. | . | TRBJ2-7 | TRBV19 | CASSKEKGTSGDEQYF | TGTGCCAGTAGTAAAGAGAAAGGGACGTCGGGGGACGAGCAGTACTTC
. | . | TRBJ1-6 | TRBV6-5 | CASRGNSPLHF | TGTGCCAGCAGAGGGAATTCACCCCTCCACTTT
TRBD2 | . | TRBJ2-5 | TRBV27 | CASTPRLAGPQETQYF | TGTGCCAGCACCCCCCGATTAGCGGGGCCTCAAGAGACCCAGTACTTC
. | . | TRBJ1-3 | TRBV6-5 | CASSYRGHGYTIYF | TGTGCCAGCAGTTACAGGGGTCACGGATACACCATATATTTT
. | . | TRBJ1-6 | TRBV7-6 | CASSLVGGQSPLHF | TGTGCCAGCAGCTTAGTCGGGGGGCAATCACCCCTCCACTTT
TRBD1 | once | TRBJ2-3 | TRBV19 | CASSMGTGVNSDTQYF | TGTGCCAGTAGTATGGGTACAGGGGTCAACTCAGATACGCAGTATTTT
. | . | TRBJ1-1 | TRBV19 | CASKRGGGFGPEAFF | TGTGCCAGTAAGAGAGGAGGAGGGTTCGGCCCTGAAGCTTTCTTT
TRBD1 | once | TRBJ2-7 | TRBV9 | CASSADRPAYEQYF | TGTGCCAGCAGCGCGGACAGGCCAGCCTACGAGCAGTACTTC
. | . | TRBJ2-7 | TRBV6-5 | CASYTEGTSVDEQYF | TGTGCCAGCTATACCGAGGGGACATCTGTGGACGAGCAGTACTTC
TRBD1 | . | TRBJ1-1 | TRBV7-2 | CASSFGTGAEAFF | TGTGCCAGCAGCTTTGGGACAGGCGCTGAAGCTTTCTTT
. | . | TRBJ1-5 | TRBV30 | CAWSGGGAGQPQHF | TGTGCCTGGAGCGGCGGGGGCGCGGGTCAGCCCCAGCATTTT